A selection of T cell receptor beta chains follows, all from one sample in a study of CD8 T cells in ankylosing spondylitis. TCRdb recomputed calls from the 5' RACE reads with MiXCR, one row per CDR3 protein. The table has over 200,000 distinct CDR3 sequences, over 9.5% seen once. What was sequenced was blood, either unsorted or a sorted T cell fraction (not recorded which). The receptors come from a male donor with ankylosing spondylitis or in good health (not recorded which). The CDR3 runs from the conserved cysteine through the conserved F or W. The order of the fields is J gene, clone size, D gene, V gene, CDR3 DNA, CDR3 protein. A D gene is named only where the DNA matches it firmly. Clone size is given for some rows only: seen once, a few or many times, or a class if the clone is expanded.

TRBJ1-1 many - TRBV24-1 TGTGCCACCAGTGATCCCGGGACTACTGAAGCTTTCTTT CATSDPGTTEAFF
TRBJ1-5 many - TRBV9 TGTGCCAGCAGCCCCCAACCGGGTCATCAGCCCCAGCATTTT CASSPQPGHQPQHF
TRBJ2-1 many - TRBV5-1 TGCGCCAGCAGCTTGATGGAGAACCAGTTCTTC CASSLMENQFF
TRBJ1-1 - TRBD1 TRBV7-9 TGTGCCAGCAGCTTATATCAGGGGGGTGAAGCTTTCTTT CASSLYQGGEAFF
TRBJ1-3 many - TRBV12-3/TRBV12-4 TGTGCCAGCAGCCGGCCAGGCACCATATATTTT CASSRPGTIYF
TRBJ1-5 once - TRBV29-1 TGCAGCGTTGGGGGGGCCAATCAGCCCCAGCATTTT CSVGGANQPQHF
TRBJ1-5 many - TRBV12-3/TRBV12-4 TGTGCCAGCGGTTATCAGCCCCAGCATTTT CASGYQPQHF
TRBJ2-7 many TRBD1 TRBV9 TGTGCCAGCAGCGTTACAGGGGGAAACGAGCAGTACTTC CASSVTGGNEQYF
TRBJ1-4 - TRBD1 TRBV3-1 TGTGCCAGCAGCCAAGATCCCACAGGGGGCGAAAAACTGTTTTTT CASSQDPTGGEKLFF
TRBJ2-3 many - TRBV12-3/TRBV12-4 TGTGCCAGCAGCATCAGCGGGTCTCGGACAGATACGCAGTATTTT CASSISGSRTDTQYF
TRBJ1-2 many - TRBV3-1 TGTGCCAGCATGGACCTTAACTATGGCTACACCTTC CASMDLNYGYTF
TRBJ1-1 many TRBD1 TRBV20-1 TGCAGTGCCCCCCCGGGGCGACAGGGTGGTTCGGCTGAAGCTTTCTTT CSAPPGRQGGSAEAFF
TRBJ1-5 - - TRBV12-3/TRBV12-4 TGTGCCAGCAGCCACCACCGGGACACCAATCAGCCCCAGCATTTT CASSHHRDTNQPQHF
TRBJ1-2 many TRBD1 TRBV7-2 TGTGCCAGCAGGAGCAATGCCGGGACAGCAGTCTACACCTTC CASRSNAGTAVYTF
TRBJ2-1 - - TRBV27 TGTGCCAGCAGTTTATACGTGGGGGGGCCCTACAATGAGCAGTTCTTC CASSLYVGGPYNEQFF
TRBJ1-5 few - TRBV12-3/TRBV12-4 TGTGCCAGCAGTCGGGCAGGTAATCAGCCCCAGCATTTT CASSRAGNQPQHF
TRBJ1-5 - TRBD1 TRBV5-5 TGTGCCAGCAGCGGAAACGCAGGGGGGAATCAGCCCCAGCATTTT CASSGNAGGNQPQHF
TRBJ2-7 many TRBD1 TRBV9 TGTGCCAGCAGTAGACAGGGGACCTACGAGCAGTACTTC CASSRQGTYEQYF
TRBJ2-3 many - TRBV12-3/TRBV12-4 TGTGCCAGCAGTTTAGGGCTAGAAGCAGATACGCAGTATTTT CASSLGLEADTQYF
TRBJ1-1 many - TRBV20-1 TGCAGTGCTAGGGGGGGGGGCGACACTGAAGCTTTCTTT CSARGGGDTEAFF
TRBJ1-2 many - TRBV12-3/TRBV12-4 TGTGCCAGCAGTGCAATGGTTTCGGTAGGCTACACCTTC CASSAMVSVGYTF
TRBJ1-1 few - TRBV5-1 TGCGCCAGCAGCCGCGGGGACCGACCCACCCAACTAACCCAAACGATGAACACTGAAGCTTTCTTT CASSRGDRPTQLTQTMNTEAFF
TRBJ1-2 - TRBD1 TRBV9 TGTGCCAGCAGCCCGGAGGACAGGGCCTCCGCCTATGGCTACACCTTC CASSPEDRASAYGYTF
TRBJ2-7 - - TRBV5-1 TGCGCCAGCAGCCCCCCGGGTGACGAGCAGTACTTC CASSPPGDEQYF
TRBJ2-7 many - TRBV6-6 TGTGCCAGCAGTAACTACGAGCAGTACTTC CASSNYEQYF
TRBJ2-5 many - TRBV6-1 TGTGCCAGCGGTGGGGGGCGGGTGGAGACCCAGTACTTC CASGGGRVETQYF
TRBJ2-1 many - TRBV15 TGTGCCACCAGCAGAGATCAGGGAAATGACAATGAGCAGTTCTTC CATSRDQGNDNEQFF